This is a list of T cell receptor beta chains from one sample in a study of T cells in Graves' hyperthyroidism and ophthalmopathy. TCRdb re-called the multiplex PCR reads through MiXCR, storing one row per CDR3 protein. The data hold nearly 750,000 distinct CDR3 sequences, with just over 35% observed a single time. The source material was blood. The source of these receptors is a woman aged 40 to 50 with Graves' hyperthyroidism. The CDR3 runs from the conserved cysteine through the conserved F or W. The D gene is left open where the match is weak. Some rows mark clone size as missing; the rest say once, few, many or name a class of expanded clone.

TRBV6-1	once	TRBD1	TRBJ2-2	TGTGCCAGCAGACCCACGCAGGGGGCTCTTGCCGGGGAGCTGTTTTTT	CASRPTQGALAGELFF
TRBV12-3/TRBV12-4	many	NA	TRBJ1-1	TGTGCCAGCACGTTAGGGGGGGGTGTGAACACTGAAGCTTTCTTT	CASTLGGGVNTEAFF
TRBV7-2	NA	NA	TRBJ1-6	TGTGCCAGCAGCGCTCGTCCGAGGGGGGGCTCTACCAGCTCCTATAATTCACCCCTCCACTTT	CASSARPRGGSTSSYNSPLHF
TRBV20-1	NA	TRBD1	TRBJ2-5	TGCAGTGCTTGGGACAGGGCTAGGGCAGAGACCCAGTACTTC	CSAWDRARAETQYF
TRBV12-3/TRBV12-4	few	NA	TRBJ2-7	TGTGCCAGCAGTGAAGTTGGCACCCCCTACGAGCAGTACTTC	CASSEVGTPYEQYF
TRBV10-3	NA	NA	TRBJ2-2	TGTGCCAGCAGTTTAGAGGCGGACTTCGGCGGGGAGCTGTTTTTT	CASSLEADFGGELFF
TRBV6-6	NA	TRBD1	TRBJ2-7	TGTGCCAGCACTGACAGGGGCTACGAGCAGTACTTC	CASTDRGYEQYF
TRBV19	few	NA	TRBJ1-1	TGTGCCAGTACCATGGACGGAATTATGAACACTGAAGCTTTCTTT	CASTMDGIMNTEAFF
TRBV11-3	NA	NA	TRBJ1-2	TGTGCCAGCAGTGACTCGACGGGCTATGGCTACACCTTC	CASSDSTGYGYTF
TRBV19	once	NA	TRBJ1-4	TGTGCCAGTAAGGAGGAGACATCACGCCGAAAACTGTTTTTT	CASKEETSRRKLFF
TRBV19	few	NA	TRBJ2-2	TGTGCCAGTCAACCCAGGACTGACGCGAACACCGGGGAGCTGTTTTTT	CASQPRTDANTGELFF
TRBV12-5	NA	TRBD1	TRBJ1-2	TGTGCTAGTGGTTTGCCGCTTCAGGGACAGCGAAACTATGGCTACACCTTC	CASGLPLQGQRNYGYTF
TRBV7-9	few	NA	TRBJ2-5	TGCGCCAGCAGCCAAGATGCAACGTGGGGGGCCGTCTCAGAGACCCAGTACTTC	CASSQDATWGAVSETQYF
TRBV28	NA	NA	TRBJ1-2	TGTGCCAGCAGTCCTGGGGGGAACCCAAACTATGGCTACACCTTC	CASSPGGNPNYGYTF
TRBV18	once	TRBD1	TRBJ2-7	TGTGCCAGCTCCAATACAGGGGCCGGTTCCTACGAGCAGTACTTC	CASSNTGAGSYEQYF
TRBV5-6	many	NA	TRBJ2-7	TGTGCCAGCAGTCGCGACACCTCGGGGGAGCAGTACTTC	CASSRDTSGEQYF
TRBV19	NA	TRBD2	TRBJ2-5	TGTGCCAGTAGTATTTCAGCGGGAGATATCCAAGAGACCCAGTACTTC	CASSISAGDIQETQYF
TRBV29-1	NA	NA	TRBJ2-3	TGCAGCGTTGTGTCTACAGATACGCAGTATTTT	CSVVSTDTQYF
TRBV20-1	many	TRBD1	TRBJ2-7	TGCAGTGTAAACAGGGGGTACGAGCAGTACTTC	CSVNRGYEQYF
TRBV5-1	few	NA	TRBJ1-5	TGCGCCAGCAGCTCCGGGGAGGGATATAGCAATCAGCCCCAGCATTTT	CASSSGEGYSNQPQHF
TRBV3-1	few	NA	TRBJ1-4	TGTGCCAGCAGCCAAGAAGAAGGCCAACTGTTTTTT	CASSQEEGQLFF
TRBV3-1	NA	NA	TRBJ2-7	TGTGCCAGCAGCCAATCTTTTGGGGGGTACGAGCAGTACTTC	CASSQSFGGYEQYF
TRBV5-1	NA	NA	TRBJ2-2	TGCGCCAGCAGCCAAGCGGCGGGACTCCAGACCGGGGAGCTGTTTTTT	CASSQAAGLQTGELFF
TRBV7-9	once	NA	TRBJ2-7	TGTGCCAGCAGCGGAGTCGAGCAGTACTTC	CASSGVEQYF
TRBV10-3	NA	NA	TRBJ2-6	TGTGCCAGCTCATCTACTTCTATCTCTGGGGCCAACGTCCTGACTTTC	CASSSTSISGANVLTF
TRBV11-3	many	NA	TRBJ2-7	TGTGCCAGCAGCCCGATTACAGGGACGGCGCAGTACTTC	CASSPITGTAQYF
TRBV15	many	NA	TRBJ1-2	TGTGCCACCAGCACCAGGTTAGGCTTCACTAACTATGGCTACACCTTC	CATSTRLGFTNYGYTF
TRBV25-1	NA	NA	TRBJ2-7	TGTGCCAGCAGTTTAGAGGGCCCCGGACAGCGCCCTTATCCCTACGAGCAGTACTTC	CASSLEGPGQRPYPYEQYF
TRBV15	NA	NA	TRBJ2-1	TGTGCCACCAGCAGAGATAAATGGGGAGCCTGGGAGCAGTTCTTC	CATSRDKWGAWEQFF
TRBV2	NA	TRBD1	TRBJ1-5	TGCGCCAGCAGTGGGACAGGGCAGTGCAATCAGCCCCAGCATTTT	CASSGTGQCNQPQHF